What follows are 3 T cell receptor beta chains derived from one specimen sequenced in a study of human T cells and chemical hapten exposure. As for time point: pre-sensitization, week 0. The treatment denotes: therapeutic diphenylcyclopropenone sensitization with weekly scalp DPC. MiXCR, applied by TCRdb to the RACE reads, yields one record per CDR3 protein. The sample includes tens of thousands of distinct CDR3 sequences, over 10% of them seen just once. Sequencing used whole blood, obtained in connection with sensitization to the hapten diphenylcyclopropenone (DPC). These TCRs come from a woman aged 25 to 45 with alopecia areata. Some clones in this sample may be carry-over from other donors' samples.

This clonotype was found many times. V and J are TRBV6-2 or TRBV6-3 and TRBJ1-2, with 9 nucleotides matching TRBD1. V lost 5 bases, J lost 3 bases, and 7 bases stayed unmatched. CDR1 and CDR2 from the germline V gene are MNHEY and SVGEGT. The CDR3 length is 15 residues. The CDR3 bases are TGTGCCAGCAGTGCTCCGGGACAGGGCGACTATGGCTACACCTTC. This codes for CASSAPGQGDYGYTF.

The chain recombines TRBV6-5 with TRBJ2-7; the match to TRBD2 covers 11 bases. The germline V gene has CDR1 MNHEY and CDR2 SVGAGI. Trimming cost V 7 bases and J 3 bases; bases outside gene matches: 2. The CDR3 loop spans 13 amino acids. DNA of the CDR3: TGTGCCAGCACCGGGACTAGCGGCTACGAGCAGTACTTC. It is translated as CASTGTSGYEQYF.

This chain uses TRBV5-1 with TRBJ2-3, with D hard to call. Germline CDR1 SGHRS, CDR2 YFSETQ. The V and J ends lost 1 base and 3 bases respectively, with 12 bases between them. The CDR3 has 15 amino acids. DNA of the CDR3: TGCGCCAGCAGCTTGACGGGTCCTGCGACAGATACGCAGTATTTT. This gives the protein CASSLTGPATDTQYF. The full variable domain, with the rest looked up from reference TRBV5-1 and TRBJ2-3, is KAGVTQTPRYLIKTRGQQVTLSCSPISGHRSVSWYQQTPGQGLQFLFEYFSETQRNKGNFPGRFSGRQFSNSRSEMNVSTLELGDSALYLCASSLTGPATDTQYFGPGTRLTVL.